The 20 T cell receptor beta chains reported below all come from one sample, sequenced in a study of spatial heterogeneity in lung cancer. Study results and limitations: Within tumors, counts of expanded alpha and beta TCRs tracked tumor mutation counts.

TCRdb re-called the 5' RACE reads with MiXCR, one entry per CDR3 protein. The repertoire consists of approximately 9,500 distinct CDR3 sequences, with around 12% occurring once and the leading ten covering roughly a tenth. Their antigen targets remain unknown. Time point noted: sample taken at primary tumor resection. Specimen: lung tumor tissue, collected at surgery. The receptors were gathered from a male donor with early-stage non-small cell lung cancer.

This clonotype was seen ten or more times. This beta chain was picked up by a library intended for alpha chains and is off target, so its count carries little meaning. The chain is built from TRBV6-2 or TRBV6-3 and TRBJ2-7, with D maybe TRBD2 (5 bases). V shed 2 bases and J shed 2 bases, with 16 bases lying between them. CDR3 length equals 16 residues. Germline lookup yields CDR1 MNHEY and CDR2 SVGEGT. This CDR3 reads CASSYESGGSTYEQYF. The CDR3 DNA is TGTGCCAGCAGTTACGAGTCAGGTGGGAGTACCTACGAGCAGTACTTC.

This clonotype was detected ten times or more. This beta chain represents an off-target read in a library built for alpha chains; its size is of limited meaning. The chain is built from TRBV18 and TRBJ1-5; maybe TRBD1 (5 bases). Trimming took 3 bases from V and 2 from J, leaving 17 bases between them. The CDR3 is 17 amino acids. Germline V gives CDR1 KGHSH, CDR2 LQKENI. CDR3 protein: CASSPPSGTVGNQPQHF. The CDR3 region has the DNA TGTGCCAGCTCACCCCCCTCCGGGACCGTGGGCAATCAGCCCCAGCATTTT.

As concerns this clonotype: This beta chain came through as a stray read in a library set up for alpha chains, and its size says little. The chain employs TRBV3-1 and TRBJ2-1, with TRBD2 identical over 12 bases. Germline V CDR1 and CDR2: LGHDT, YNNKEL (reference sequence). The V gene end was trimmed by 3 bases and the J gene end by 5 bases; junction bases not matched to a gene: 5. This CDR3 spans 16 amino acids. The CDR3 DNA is TGTGCCAGCAGCCATCCCCTAGCGGGAGGGCACAATGAGCAGTTCTTC. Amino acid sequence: CASSHPLAGGHNEQFF.

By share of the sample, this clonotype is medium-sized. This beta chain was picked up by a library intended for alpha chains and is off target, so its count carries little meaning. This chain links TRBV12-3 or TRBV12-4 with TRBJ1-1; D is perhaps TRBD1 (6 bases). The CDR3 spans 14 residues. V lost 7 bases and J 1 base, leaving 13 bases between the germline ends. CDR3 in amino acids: CASTPGGRNTEAFF. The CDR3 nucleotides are TGTGCCAGCACTCCGGGGGGCAGGAACACTGAAGCTTTCTTT.

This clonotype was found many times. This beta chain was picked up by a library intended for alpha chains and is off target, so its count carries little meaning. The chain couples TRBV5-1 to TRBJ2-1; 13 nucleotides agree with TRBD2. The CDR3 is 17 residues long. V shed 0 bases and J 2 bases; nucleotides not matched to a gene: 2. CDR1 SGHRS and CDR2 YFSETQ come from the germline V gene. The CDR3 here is CASSLGTSGGTYNEQFF. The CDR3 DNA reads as TGCGCCAGCAGCTTGGGGACTAGCGGGGGCACCTACAATGAGCAGTTCTTC.

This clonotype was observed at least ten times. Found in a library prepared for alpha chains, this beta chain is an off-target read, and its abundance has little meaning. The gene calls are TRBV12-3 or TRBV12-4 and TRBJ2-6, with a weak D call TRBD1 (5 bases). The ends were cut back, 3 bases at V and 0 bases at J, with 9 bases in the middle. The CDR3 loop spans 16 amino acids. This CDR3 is CASSFTRGSGANVLTF. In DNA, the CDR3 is TGTGCCAGCAGTTTTACAAGGGGCTCTGGGGCCAACGTCCTGACTTTC.

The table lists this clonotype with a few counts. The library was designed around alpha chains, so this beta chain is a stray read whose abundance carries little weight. CDR3 sequence: CASSLESGRNQPQHF. The CDR3 DNA sequence: TGTGCCAGCAGCTTAGAATCGGGACGCAATCAGCCCCAGCATTTT. The V and J genes are TRBV7-2 and TRBJ1-5, with D possibly matching TRBD1 (5 bases). There are 15 residues in the CDR3. Germline values: CDR1 SGHTA, CDR2 FQGNSA. The ends were cut back, 1 base at V and 2 bases at J, with 9 bases in the middle.

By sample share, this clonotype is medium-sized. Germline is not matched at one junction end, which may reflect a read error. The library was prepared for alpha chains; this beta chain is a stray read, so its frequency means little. The CDR3 spells CSARPGYTF. DNA for the CDR3: TGCAGCGCTAGGCCTGGCTACACCTTC. The chain is built from TRBV20-1 and TRBJ1-2; no firm D call. The CDR3 runs to 9 residues. Germline V CDR1 and CDR2: DFQATT, SNEGSKA (reference sequence).

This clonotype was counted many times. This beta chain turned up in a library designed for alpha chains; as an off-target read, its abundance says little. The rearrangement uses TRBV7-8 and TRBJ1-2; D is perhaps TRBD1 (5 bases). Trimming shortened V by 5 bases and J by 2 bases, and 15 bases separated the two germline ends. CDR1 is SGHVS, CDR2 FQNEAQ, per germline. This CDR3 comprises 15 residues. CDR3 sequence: CASSEGTGTNYGYTF. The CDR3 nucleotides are TGTGCCAGCAGCGAAGGGACGGGGACGAACTATGGCTACACCTTC.

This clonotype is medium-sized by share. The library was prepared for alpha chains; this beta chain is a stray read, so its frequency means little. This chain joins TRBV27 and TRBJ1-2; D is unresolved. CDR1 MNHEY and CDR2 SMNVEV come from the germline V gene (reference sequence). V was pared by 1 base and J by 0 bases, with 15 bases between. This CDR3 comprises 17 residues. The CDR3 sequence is CASSLLHPGLTNYGYTF. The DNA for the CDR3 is TGTGCCAGCAGTTTATTACACCCGGGTCTTACTAACTATGGCTACACCTTC.

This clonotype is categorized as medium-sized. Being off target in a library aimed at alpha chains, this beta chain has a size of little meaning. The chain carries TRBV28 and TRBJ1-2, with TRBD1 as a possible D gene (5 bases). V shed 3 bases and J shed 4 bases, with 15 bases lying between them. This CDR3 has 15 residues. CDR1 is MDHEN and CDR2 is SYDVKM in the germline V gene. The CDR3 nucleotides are TGTGCCAGCAGTTTGCAGGGCGGCTATAGCTATGGCTACACCTTC. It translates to CASSLQGGYSYGYTF.

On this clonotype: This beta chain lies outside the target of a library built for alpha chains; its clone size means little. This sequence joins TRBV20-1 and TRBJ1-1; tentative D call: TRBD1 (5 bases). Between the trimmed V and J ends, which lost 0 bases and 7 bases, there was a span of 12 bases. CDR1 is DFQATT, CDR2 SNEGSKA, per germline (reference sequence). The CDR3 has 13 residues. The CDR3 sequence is CSARDRGDDEAFF. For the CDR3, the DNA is TGCAGTGCTAGAGATCGAGGGGATGATGAAGCTTTCTTT.

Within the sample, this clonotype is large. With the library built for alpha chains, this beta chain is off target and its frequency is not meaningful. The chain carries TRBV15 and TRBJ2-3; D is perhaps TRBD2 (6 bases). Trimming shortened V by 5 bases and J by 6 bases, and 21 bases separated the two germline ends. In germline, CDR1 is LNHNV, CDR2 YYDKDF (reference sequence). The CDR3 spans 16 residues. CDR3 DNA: TGTGCCACCAGCGGGTACTTACGGGACTCACAGGATACGCAGTATTTT. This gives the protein CATSGYLRDSQDTQYF.

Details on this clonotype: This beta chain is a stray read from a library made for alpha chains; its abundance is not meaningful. CDR3 nucleotide sequence: TGCAGTGCTAGAGATCCGGGACACCTACGGGGAAACACCATATATTTT. Its translation: CSARDPGHLRGNTIYF. This chain connects TRBV20-1 to TRBJ1-3; D possibly corresponds to TRBD1 (6 bases). Per germline, CDR1 DFQATT and CDR2 SNEGSKA (reference sequence). Trimming removed 0 bases from V and 4 bases from J, with 16 bases in between. This CDR3 comprises 16 residues.

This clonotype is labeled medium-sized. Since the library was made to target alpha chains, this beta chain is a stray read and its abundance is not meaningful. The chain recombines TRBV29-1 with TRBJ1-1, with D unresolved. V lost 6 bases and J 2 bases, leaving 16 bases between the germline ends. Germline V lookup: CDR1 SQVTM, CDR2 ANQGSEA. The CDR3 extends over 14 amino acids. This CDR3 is CSVGWEGSNTEAFF. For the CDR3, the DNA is TGCAGCGTGGGGTGGGAAGGATCTAACACTGAAGCTTTCTTT.

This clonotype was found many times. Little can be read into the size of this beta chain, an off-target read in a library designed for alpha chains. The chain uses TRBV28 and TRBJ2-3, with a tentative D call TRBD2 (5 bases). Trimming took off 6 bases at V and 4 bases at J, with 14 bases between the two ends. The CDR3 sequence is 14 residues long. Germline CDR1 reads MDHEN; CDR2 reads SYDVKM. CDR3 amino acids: CASRLTSDADTQYF. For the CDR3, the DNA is TGTGCCAGCAGACTTACTAGTGACGCAGATACGCAGTATTTT.

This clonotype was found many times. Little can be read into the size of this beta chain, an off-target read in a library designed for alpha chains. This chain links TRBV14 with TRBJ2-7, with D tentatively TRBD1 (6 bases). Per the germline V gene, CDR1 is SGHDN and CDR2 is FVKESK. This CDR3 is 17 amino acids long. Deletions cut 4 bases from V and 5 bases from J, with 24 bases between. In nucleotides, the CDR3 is TGTGCCAGCAGCCTATACCCTCCGGGACAAGCCTTCCACGAGCAGTACTTC. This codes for CASSLYPPGQAFHEQYF.

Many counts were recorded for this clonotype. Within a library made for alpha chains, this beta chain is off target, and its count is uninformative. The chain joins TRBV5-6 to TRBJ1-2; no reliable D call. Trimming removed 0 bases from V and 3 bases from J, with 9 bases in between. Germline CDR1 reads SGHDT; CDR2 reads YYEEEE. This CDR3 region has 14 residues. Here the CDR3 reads CASSLEAGYYGYTF. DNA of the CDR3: TGTGCCAGCAGCTTGGAGGCCGGTTACTATGGCTACACCTTC.

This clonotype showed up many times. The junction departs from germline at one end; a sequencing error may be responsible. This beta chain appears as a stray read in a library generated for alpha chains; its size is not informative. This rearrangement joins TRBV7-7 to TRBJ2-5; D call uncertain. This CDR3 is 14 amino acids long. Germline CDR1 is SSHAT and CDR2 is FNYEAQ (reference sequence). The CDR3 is CASSLAGSEETQYF. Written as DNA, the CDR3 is TGTGCTAGCAGCTTAGCCGGTTCCGAAGAGACCCAGTACTTC.

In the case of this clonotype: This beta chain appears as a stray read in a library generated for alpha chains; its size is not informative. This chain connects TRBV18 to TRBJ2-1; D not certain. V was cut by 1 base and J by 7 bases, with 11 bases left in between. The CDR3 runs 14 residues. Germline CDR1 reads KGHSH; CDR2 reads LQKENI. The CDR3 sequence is CASSPQSGTNEQFF. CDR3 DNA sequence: TGTGCCAGCTCACCACAATCAGGAACTAATGAGCAGTTCTTC.